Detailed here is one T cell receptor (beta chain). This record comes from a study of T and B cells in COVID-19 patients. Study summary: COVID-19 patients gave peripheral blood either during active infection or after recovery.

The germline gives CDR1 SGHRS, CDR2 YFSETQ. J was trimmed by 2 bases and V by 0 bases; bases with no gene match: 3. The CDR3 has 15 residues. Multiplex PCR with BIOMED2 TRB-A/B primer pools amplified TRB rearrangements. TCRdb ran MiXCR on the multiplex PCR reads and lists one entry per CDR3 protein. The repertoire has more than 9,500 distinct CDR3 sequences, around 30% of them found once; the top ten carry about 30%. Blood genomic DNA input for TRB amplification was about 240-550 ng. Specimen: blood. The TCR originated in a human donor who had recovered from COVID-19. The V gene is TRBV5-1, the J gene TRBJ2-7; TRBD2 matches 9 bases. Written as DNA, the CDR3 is TGCGCCAGCAGCTTGGAGCCTAGCGGGACCTACGAGCAGTACTTC. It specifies CASSLEPSGTYEQYF.